This T cell receptor beta chain was found in a study of technical replicates of blood from several donors. Germline V gives CDR1 SGHRS, CDR2 YFSETQ. V lost 4 bases to trimming and J lost 2 bases, with 12 bases between them. CDR3 size: 14 residues. Sequenced by immunoSEQ multiplex PCR; TCRdb stores in-frame clones only, minus some. The sample has some 70,000 clones; around 97% are singletons. This chain joins TRBV5-1 and TRBJ2-5; a possible D gene is TRBD1 (6 bases). Input material: T cells isolated from PBMCs. This sequence originates from a human donor in good health. The CDR3 DNA sequence: TGCGCCAGCAGCCTTACTACAGGGCAAGAGACCCAGTACTTC. Translated: CASSLTTGQETQYF.